This T cell receptor (beta chain) was sequenced in a study of cytomegalovirus exposure and HLA in healthy donors. The study's findings and limits: As a later analysis showed, several of the most significant clusters appeared to be linked to common viral pathogens. A cluster of highly shared sequence variants was likely a sequencing artifact. TCR beta chains associated with HLA were, in a later analysis, more clonally expanded than equally common others. The only immune exposure information that was available was CMV serostatus.

Trimming cost V 5 bases and J 0 bases; bases outside gene matches: 7. Per germline, CDR1 SGHVS and CDR2 FQNEAQ. The CDR3 spans 16 residues. This clone has just a few counts. Antigen unknown. PCR employed 60 Vbeta and 13 Jbeta primers. Clones were sequenced by immunoSEQ multiplex PCR, and TCRdb holds only the in-frame ones, with some missing. The repertoire holds around 210,000 clones, over 75% seen once, with less than 3.5% in the top ten. This sequence joins TRBV7-8 and TRBJ2-1, with 7 positions matching TRBD2. The TCR was taken from a woman younger than 45 in good health and CMV-seronegative. The sequenced sample was PBMCs. Written as DNA, the CDR3 is TGTGCCAGCAGCCGAAAAGGGACTAACTCCTACAATGAGCAGTTCTTC. Protein: CASSRKGTNSYNEQFF.